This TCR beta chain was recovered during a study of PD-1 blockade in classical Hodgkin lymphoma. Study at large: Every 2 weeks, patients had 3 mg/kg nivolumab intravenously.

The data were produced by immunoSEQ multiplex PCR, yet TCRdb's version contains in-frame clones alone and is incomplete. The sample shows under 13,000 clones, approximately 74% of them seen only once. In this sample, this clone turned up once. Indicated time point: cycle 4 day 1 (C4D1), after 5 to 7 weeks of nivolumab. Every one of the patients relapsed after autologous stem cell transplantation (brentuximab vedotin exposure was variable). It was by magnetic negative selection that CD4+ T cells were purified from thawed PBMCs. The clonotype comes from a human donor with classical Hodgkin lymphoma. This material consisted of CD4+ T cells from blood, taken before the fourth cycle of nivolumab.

As DNA, the CDR3 is TGTGCCAGTAGTTTCTACAGGGGGGATACGCAGTATTTT. Translating it yields CASSFYRGDTQYF. This chain connects TRBV19 to TRBJ2-3; 8 bases match TRBD1. This CDR3 region has 13 residues. The J segment lost 6 bases and the V segment lost 5 bases, leaving 4 bases of the junction unmatched. The germline V gene encodes CDR1 LNHDA and CDR2 SQIVND (reference sequence).